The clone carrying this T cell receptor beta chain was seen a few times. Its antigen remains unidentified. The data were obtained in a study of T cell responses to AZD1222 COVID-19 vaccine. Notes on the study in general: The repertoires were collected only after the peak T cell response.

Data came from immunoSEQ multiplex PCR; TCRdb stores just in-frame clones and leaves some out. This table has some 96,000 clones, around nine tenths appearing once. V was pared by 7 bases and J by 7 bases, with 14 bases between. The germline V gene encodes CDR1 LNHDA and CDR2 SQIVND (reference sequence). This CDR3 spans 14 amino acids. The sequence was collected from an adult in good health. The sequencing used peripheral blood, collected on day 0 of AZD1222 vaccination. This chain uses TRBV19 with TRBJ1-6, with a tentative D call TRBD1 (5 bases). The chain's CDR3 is CASTAYRGNSPLHF. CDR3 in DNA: TGTGCCAGTACCGCCTACCGGGGGAATTCACCCCTCCACTTT.